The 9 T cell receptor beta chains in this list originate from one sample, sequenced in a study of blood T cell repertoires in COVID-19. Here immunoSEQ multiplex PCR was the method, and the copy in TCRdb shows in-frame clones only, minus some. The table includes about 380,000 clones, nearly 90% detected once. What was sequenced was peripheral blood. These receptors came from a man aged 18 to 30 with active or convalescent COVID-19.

CDR3 sequence (DNA): TGTGCCAGCAGCCGCCTAGGAGGCTCCTACGAGCAGTACTTC. As protein: CASSRLGGSYEQYF. V gene TRBV7-2 combines with J gene TRBJ2-7; D might be TRBD2 (5 bases). Trimming stripped 5 bases from V and 0 bases from J, with 11 bases between. This CDR3 region has 14 residues. The V gene's germline CDR1 is SGHTA and CDR2 FQGNSA.

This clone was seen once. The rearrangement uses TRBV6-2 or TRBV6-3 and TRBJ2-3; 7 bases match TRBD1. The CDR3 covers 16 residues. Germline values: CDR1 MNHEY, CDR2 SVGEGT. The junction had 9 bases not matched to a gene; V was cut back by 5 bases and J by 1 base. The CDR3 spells CASSPRQGGGTDTQYF. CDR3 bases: TGTGCCAGCAGTCCAAGACAGGGTGGTGGCACAGATACGCAGTATTTT.

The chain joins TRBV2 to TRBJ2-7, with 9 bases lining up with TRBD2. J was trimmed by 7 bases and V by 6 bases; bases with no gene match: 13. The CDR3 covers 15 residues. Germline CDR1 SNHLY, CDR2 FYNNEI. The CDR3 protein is CASRLPGLAAREQYF. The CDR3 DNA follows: TGTGCCAGCAGGCTACCGGGACTAGCCGCTCGGGAGCAGTACTTC.

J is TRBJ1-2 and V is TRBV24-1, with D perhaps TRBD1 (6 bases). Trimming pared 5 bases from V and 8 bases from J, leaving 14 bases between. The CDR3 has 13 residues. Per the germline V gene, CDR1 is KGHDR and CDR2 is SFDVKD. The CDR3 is CATSARGAFGYTF. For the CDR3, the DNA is TGTGCCACCAGTGCCCGGGGGGCTTTCGGCTACACCTTC.

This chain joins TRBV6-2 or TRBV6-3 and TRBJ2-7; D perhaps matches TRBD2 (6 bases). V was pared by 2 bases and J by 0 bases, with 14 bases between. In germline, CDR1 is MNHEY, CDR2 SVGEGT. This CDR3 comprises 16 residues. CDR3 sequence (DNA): TGTGCCAGCAGTTACCGTGGGGAGGCGAGCTCCTACGAGCAGTACTTC. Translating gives CASSYRGEASSYEQYF.

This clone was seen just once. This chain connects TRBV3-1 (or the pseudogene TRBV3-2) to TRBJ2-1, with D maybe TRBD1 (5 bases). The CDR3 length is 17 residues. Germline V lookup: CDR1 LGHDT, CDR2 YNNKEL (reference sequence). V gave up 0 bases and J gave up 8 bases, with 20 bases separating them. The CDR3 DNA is TGTGCCAGCAGCCAAGATGTTCGGCAGGGATTTGGGGATGAGCAGTTCTTC. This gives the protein CASSQDVRQGFGDEQFF.

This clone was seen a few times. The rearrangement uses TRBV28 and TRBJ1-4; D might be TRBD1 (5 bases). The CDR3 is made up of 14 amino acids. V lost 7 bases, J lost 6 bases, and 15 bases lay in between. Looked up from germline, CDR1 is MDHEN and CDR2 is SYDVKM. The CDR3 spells CASNPGGDHEKLFF. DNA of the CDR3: TGTGCCAGCAATCCCGGGGGGGATCATGAAAAACTGTTTTTT. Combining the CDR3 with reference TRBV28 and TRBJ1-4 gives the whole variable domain DVKVTQSSRYLVKRTGEKVFLECVQDMDHENMFWYRQDPGLGLRLIYFSYDVKMKEKGDIPEGYSVSREKKERFSLILESASTNQTSMYLCASNPGGDHEKLFFGSGTQLSVL.

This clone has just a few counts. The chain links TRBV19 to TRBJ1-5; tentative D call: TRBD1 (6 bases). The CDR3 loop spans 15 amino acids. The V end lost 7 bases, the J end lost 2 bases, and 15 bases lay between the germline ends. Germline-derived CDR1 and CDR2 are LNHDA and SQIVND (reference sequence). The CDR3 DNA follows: TGTGCCAGTATCGACAGGATGGGGCGCAATCAGCCCCAGCATTTT. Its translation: CASIDRMGRNQPQHF.

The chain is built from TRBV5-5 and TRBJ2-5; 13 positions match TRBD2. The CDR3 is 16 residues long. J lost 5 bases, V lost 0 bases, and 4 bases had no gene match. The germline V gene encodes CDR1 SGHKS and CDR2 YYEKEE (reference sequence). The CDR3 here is CASSLVGLAGDETQYF. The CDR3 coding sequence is TGTGCCAGCAGCTTGGTCGGACTAGCGGGAGATGAGACCCAGTACTTC.